The 5 T cell receptor beta chains below come from one sample, sequenced in a study of radiation and T cells in renal cell carcinoma. Time point meaning: blood 2 weeks post-SBRT. Treatment reported: 15 Gy SBRT to primary tumor, nephrectomy 4 weeks later. Method: immunoSEQ multiplex PCR; TCRdb's copy keeps in-frame clones and lacks some. The repertoire holds tens of thousands of clones, approximately 86% seen once, with under 25% in the top ten. This specimen was blood, taken from a patient whose treatment included radiotherapy and nephrectomy. The receptors derive from a woman between 45 and 60 years old with renal cell carcinoma.

The V call is TRBV7-9, the J call TRBJ1-1; 7 bases fit TRBD1. V trimming: 7 bases; J trimming: 4 bases; junction bases outside the gene matches: 9. The CDR3 totals 14 residues. Germline values: CDR1 SEHNR, CDR2 FQNEAQ (reference sequence). DNA of the CDR3: TGTGCCAGCACCCCGGTACAGGGGCGCACTGAAGCTTTCTTT. Protein product: CASTPVQGRTEAFF.

The chain has TRBV18 and TRBJ2-2, with D maybe TRBD1 (5 bases). Trimming pared 0 bases from V and 1 base from J, leaving 9 bases between. From germline, CDR1 is KGHSH and CDR2 LQKENI. The CDR3 has 16 residues. CDR3 protein: CASSPPATVNTGELFF. The CDR3 coding sequence is TGTGCCAGCTCACCACCGGCGACAGTGAACACCGGGGAGCTGTTTTTT.

The chain employs TRBV4-2 and TRBJ2-7; D might be TRBD1 (6 bases). The CDR3 has 14 amino acids. V was cut by 1 base and J by 13 bases, with 20 bases left in between. Germline CDR1 and CDR2: LGHNA and YNFKEQ. The CDR3 DNA reads TGTGCCAGCAGCCAAGGGAAAGGGCAGGGGATAGGCTACTTC. This translates into CASSQGKGQGIGYF.

The V gene is TRBV30, the J gene TRBJ1-4; D call uncertain. Germline V CDR1 and CDR2: GTSNPN, SVGIG (reference sequence). There are 14 residues in the CDR3. V shed 1 base and J shed 0 bases, with 6 bases lying between them. DNA for the CDR3: TGTGCCTGGAGTGGCGGGGCAACTAATGAAAAACTGTTTTTT. The encoded protein is CAWSGGATNEKLFF.

The V and J genes are TRBV19 and TRBJ2-5; 8 positions agree with TRBD2. The V and J ends lost 4 bases and 1 base, in that order; junction bases with no gene match: 11. This CDR3 has 17 amino acids. Germline V CDR1 and CDR2: LNHDA, SQIVND (reference sequence). This CDR3 reads CASSTRPRGGIQETQYF. CDR3 nucleotides: TGTGCCAGTAGTACCCGCCCCCGCGGGGGGATCCAAGAGACCCAGTACTTC.